This T cell receptor beta chain was sequenced during a study of T cell responses to AZD1222 COVID-19 vaccine. Method: immunoSEQ multiplex PCR; TCRdb's copy keeps in-frame clones and lacks some. The repertoire has 150,000 or so clones, over 85% of them found once; the top ten carry 18%. Sequencing used peripheral blood, obtained on day 0 of AZD1222 vaccination. The clonotype was recovered from an adult in good health.

The CDR3 is CASSLGASGGYNEQFF. The CDR3 DNA is TGTGCCAGCAGTTTAGGGGCTAGCGGGGGGTACAATGAGCAGTTCTTC. The V call is TRBV27, the J call TRBJ2-1; 11 bases are a match to TRBD2. Germline assignment: CDR1 MNHEY and CDR2 SMNVEV (reference sequence). This CDR3 comprises 16 residues. V trimming: 2 bases; J trimming: 4 bases; junction bases outside the gene matches: 4.